A single sample gave rise to the 25 T cell receptor beta chains below, sequenced in a study of T cells in Graves' hyperthyroidism and ophthalmopathy. Amplified regions were TCR beta CDR3 sequences from RNA transcripts. HTBI primers were employed in a first-round RT-PCR of the TCR CDR3. Each CDR3 protein is one row after TCRdb ran MiXCR on the multiplex PCR reads. The data contain nearly 750,000 distinct CDR3 sequences, roughly 32% of them seen just once; the ten biggest clones take up 30% to 40%. Sequenced material: blood. Receptors originate from a woman aged 35 to 49 with Graves' hyperthyroidism.

The rearrangement uses TRBV20-1 and TRBJ1-5; 7 nucleotides match TRBD1. Germline trimming cut 1 base from V and 3 bases from J; bases unmatched to any gene: 9. Per the germline V gene, CDR1 is DFQATT and CDR2 is SNEGSKA (reference sequence). The CDR3 covers 16 residues. As DNA, the CDR3 is TGCAGTGCTAGAGCTACCGGGACAGACCACAATCAGCCCCAGCATTTT. The encoded protein is CSARATGTDHNQPQHF.

V usage is TRBV27 and J usage is TRBJ1-1; D may be TRBD1 (5 bases). The CDR3 has 17 residues. Germline loops: CDR1 MNHEY, CDR2 SMNVEV (reference sequence). The V and J ends lost 2 bases and 5 bases respectively, with 21 bases between them. The CDR3 DNA is TGTGCCAGCAGTTTACGTCCTGGGGGGACGGTGAGAACTGAAGCTTTCTTT. This codes for CASSLRPGGTVRTEAFF.

This chain connects TRBV12-3 or TRBV12-4 to TRBJ2-5, with 9 bases lining up with TRBD2. The trim removed 3 bases at V and 5 bases at J, leaving 19 bases unmatched. The CDR3 consists of 19 residues. CDR3 region: CASSFRLAVYTPNRETQYF. In DNA, the CDR3 is TGTGCCAGCAGTTTTCGACTAGCGGTCTATACCCCCAACCGGGAGACCCAGTACTTC.

The J gene is TRBJ1-2, the V gene TRBV20-1; D uncertain. V was trimmed by 1 base and J by 4 bases, leaving 19 bases between them. The CDR3 contains 16 residues. Germline CDR1 DFQATT, CDR2 SNEGSKA (reference sequence). Written as DNA, the CDR3 is TGCAGTGCTAGAGCTCCACTGGATGATCTTCCCTATGGCTACACCTTC. This codes for CSARAPLDDLPYGYTF.

This clonotype was seen a few times. The chain has TRBV7-2 and TRBJ2-5; 11 positions match TRBD2. V shed 5 bases and J 4 bases; nucleotides not matched to a gene: 6. Germline CDR1 SGHTA, CDR2 FQGNSA. The CDR3 has 15 amino acids. CDR3 DNA: TGTGCCAGCAGCGTCACTAGCGGGGGTACAGAGACCCAGTACTTC. It is translated as CASSVTSGGTETQYF.

A single count supports this clonotype. A much bigger clone sits one base away, suggesting this may be a read error. It is likely a read error, because the conserved phenylalanine at the end of the CDR3 is missing. The chain couples TRBV7-2 to TRBJ2-7; D possibly corresponds to TRBD1 (6 bases). The CDR3 has 14 amino acids. Germline V gene data show CDR1 as SGHTA and CDR2 as FQGNSA. Trimming took off 2 bases at V and 3 bases at J, with 11 bases between the two ends. In DNA, the CDR3 is TGTGCCAGCAGCTTATCAAACAGGGACTACGAGCAGTACTTA. It yields the protein CASSLSNRDYEQYL.

There are many counts of this clonotype. The gene calls are TRBV5-1 and TRBJ1-1; the D gene is possibly TRBD1 (6 bases). Trimming took off 4 bases at V and 2 bases at J, with 12 bases between the two ends. This CDR3 region has 14 residues. Germline V CDR1 and CDR2: SGHRS, YFSETQ. The CDR3 DNA follows: TGCGCCAGCAGCCCGTTGACAGGCAACACTGAAGCTTTCTTT. Protein: CASSPLTGNTEAFF.

This clonotype has just a few counts. The rearrangement links TRBV7-9 to TRBJ1-1; D remains ambiguous. The CDR3 runs 13 residues. Deletions cut 7 bases from V and 5 bases from J, with 14 bases between. Germline V CDR1 and CDR2: SEHNR, FQNEAQ (reference sequence). CDR3 region: CASTKGSRTEAFF. The DNA of the CDR3 is TGTGCCAGCACCAAGGGAAGTAGGACTGAAGCTTTCTTT.

This clonotype was seen ten or more times. The CDR3 loop reads CASSQQRGGFGSPLHF. In DNA form, the CDR3 reads TGCGCCAGCAGCCAACAAAGGGGGGGATTCGGCTCACCCCTCCACTTT. This rearrangement joins TRBV4-1 to TRBJ1-6; the D gene is possibly TRBD1 (6 bases). V lost 2 bases and J lost 10, with 18 bases in between. This CDR3 has 16 amino acids. Germline loops: CDR1 MGHRA, CDR2 YSYEKL.

The chain carries TRBV12-3 or TRBV12-4 and TRBJ2-5; 11 bases align to TRBD2. CDR3 length equals 16 residues. Trimming at V came to 10 bases and at J to 5 bases, leaving 15 bases not matched to a gene. The chain's CDR3 is CAISALAGVGGETQYF. DNA of the CDR3: TGTGCCATCAGCGCACTAGCGGGAGTAGGTGGGGAGACCCAGTACTTC.

V usage is TRBV7-2 and J usage is TRBJ2-1; unclear D gene. In germline, CDR1 is SGHTA, CDR2 FQGNSA. Trimming removed 2 bases from V and 8 bases from J, with 7 bases in between. The CDR3 has 12 amino acids. In DNA form, the CDR3 reads TGTGCCAGCAGCTTACAGAGAGATGAGCAGTTCTTC. Its translation is CASSLQRDEQFF.

In this sample, this clonotype turned up many times. CDR3 nucleotides: TGTGCCAGCAGCTTAGGGTTCAGGGTTAATTCACCCCTCCACTTT. As protein: CASSLGFRVNSPLHF. The chain has TRBV7-2 and TRBJ1-6, with a possible D match to TRBD1 (5 bases). The ends were cut back, 1 base at V and 6 bases at J, with 10 bases in the middle. CDR1 and CDR2 from the germline V gene are SGHTA and FQGNSA. CDR3 size: 15 residues. Combining the CDR3 with reference TRBV7-2 and TRBJ1-6 gives the whole variable domain GAGVSQSPSNKVTEKGKDVELRCDPISGHTALYWYRQSLGQGLEFLIYFQGNSAPDKSGLPSDRFSAERTGGSVSTLTIQRTQQEDSAVYLCASSLGFRVNSPLHFGNGTRLTVT.

A note on this clonotype: With a much larger clone just one base away, this may be a read error. The J gene is TRBJ2-7, the V gene TRBV14; D uncertain. V was cut by 8 bases and J by 5 bases, with 4 bases left in between. The CDR3 loop spans 9 amino acids. CDR1 and CDR2 (germline): SGHDN, FVKESK. The CDR3 DNA sequence: TGTGCCAGCGGCAACGAGCAGTACTTC. Its protein product is CASGNEQYF.

This chain connects TRBV12-5 to TRBJ2-7; D remains unclear. The CDR3 loop spans 13 amino acids. CDR1 and CDR2 (germline): LGHNT, FRNRAP. Trimming took 3 bases from V and 2 from J, leaving 8 bases between them. The CDR3 DNA sequence: TGTGCTAGTGGTTTAAACAGACCCTACGAGCAGTACTTC. Translating gives CASGLNRPYEQYF.

Turning to this clonotype: One base away lies a much larger clone, so this may be a sequencing read error. V usage is TRBV10-3 and J usage is TRBJ1-5; D is perhaps TRBD1 (6 bases). This CDR3 is 14 amino acids long. From germline, CDR1 is ENHRY and CDR2 SYGVKD. The CDR3 DNA reads TGTGCCACACAGGGTTTTTCGGGCAATCAGTCCCAGCATTTT. This encodes CATQGFSGNQSQHF.

CDR3 DNA: TGTGCTAGTGGTTTAGGACAAAGCTCTGGAAACACCATATATTTT. Residues: CASGLGQSSGNTIYF. This sequence joins TRBV12-5 and TRBJ1-3; a weak D match, TRBD1 (5 bases). Per the germline V gene, CDR1 is LGHNT and CDR2 is FRNRAP. The V and J ends lost 3 bases and 0 bases respectively, with 9 bases between them. CDR3 length: 15 amino acids.

This clonotype has more than one count but fewer than ten. The chain is built from TRBV10-3 and TRBJ2-7; D gene ambiguous. Between the trimmed V and J ends, which lost 2 bases and 3 bases, there was a span of 8 bases. Germline V gives CDR1 ENHRY, CDR2 SYGVKD. This CDR3 region has 13 residues. The CDR3 reads CAISERLGYEQYF. DNA of the CDR3: TGTGCCATCAGTGAGAGGCTCGGCTACGAGCAGTACTTC.

This clonotype was observed once. The chain's CDR3 is CASSFQQGSGNTIYF. In DNA, the CDR3 is TGTGCCAGCAGTTTCCAACAGGGGTCTGGAAACACCATATATTTT. The V call is TRBV7-9, the J call TRBJ1-3, with 7 bases aligning to TRBD1. The germline V gene has CDR1 SEHNR and CDR2 FQNEAQ (reference sequence). The CDR3 covers 15 residues. V was clipped by 6 bases and J by 1 base; unmatched bases: 6.

This clonotype was recorded at least ten times. CDR3 nucleotide sequence: TGTGCCAGCAGCACCGGGACAATCCCCTACGAGCAGTACTTC. Translating gives CASSTGTIPYEQYF. The rearrangement links TRBV9 to TRBJ2-7; TRBD1 might be the D (6 bases). The CDR3 totals 14 residues. The germline V and J ends were trimmed by 4 bases and 2 bases, with 13 bases remaining between them. Germline assignment: CDR1 SGDLS and CDR2 YYNGEE.

This clonotype has only a few counts. V usage is TRBV10-3 and J usage is TRBJ1-1; D is unclear. This CDR3 is built from 14 residues. Looked up from germline, CDR1 is ENHRY and CDR2 is SYGVKD. V was cut by 7 bases and J by 4 bases, with 16 bases left in between. The CDR3 sequence is CAITAAAEGTEAFF. In nucleotides, the CDR3 is TGTGCCATCACGGCCGCGGCCGAGGGCACTGAAGCTTTCTTT.

This clonotype was recorded at least ten times. The chain couples TRBV7-2 to TRBJ1-1; perhaps TRBD1 as D (5 bases). From germline, CDR1 is SGHTA and CDR2 FQGNSA. CDR3 size: 15 residues. The V end lost 1 base, the J end lost 3 bases, and 12 bases lay between the germline ends. CDR3 in amino acids: CASSLGGKGDTEAFF. The CDR3 DNA is TGTGCCAGCAGCTTAGGCGGAAAAGGGGACACTGAAGCTTTCTTT.

This rearrangement joins TRBV15 to TRBJ2-5; 10 bases fit TRBD2. With 3 bases clipped from V and 1 base from J, the junction kept 5 bases outside the gene matches. The germline V gene encodes CDR1 LNHNV and CDR2 YYDKDF (reference sequence). This CDR3 comprises 16 residues. Here the CDR3 DNA reads TGTGCCACCAGCAGTCGGGGACTAGCGATCCAAGAGACCCAGTACTTC. Translated: CATSSRGLAIQETQYF.

At least ten counts were recorded for this clonotype. CDR3 residues: CASVGVQETQYF. The CDR3 region has the DNA TGTGCCAGCGTCGGGGTCCAAGAGACCCAGTACTTC. The chain links TRBV12-3 or TRBV12-4 to TRBJ2-5, with D tentatively TRBD2 (5 bases). Trimming left V 8 bases short and J 1 base short, with 8 bases between. This CDR3 has 12 residues.

A word on this clonotype: Since no conserved phenylalanine or tryptophan closes the CDR3, a read error is the likely cause. The chain uses TRBV12-3 or TRBV12-4 and TRBJ1-1, with D tentatively TRBD1 (5 bases). Trimming removed 2 bases at V and 1 base at J, with 14 bases between. The CDR3 is made up of 16 amino acids. The CDR3 sequence: CASSLTGLRQNTEAFS. The CDR3 DNA sequence: TGTGCCAGCAGTTTAACAGGCTTACGACAGAACACTGAAGCTTTCTCT.

A note on this clonotype: This clone may be a read error of a much larger clone one base away. The rearrangement joins TRBV20-1 to TRBJ1-5, with TRBD1 identical over 9 bases. The CDR3 spans 15 residues. V shed 5 bases, J shed 5 bases, and the junction held 10 bases outside the gene matches. Germline V gives CDR1 DFQATT, CDR2 SNEGSKA (reference sequence). This CDR3 reads CSAGRGGTGHQPQHF. In nucleotides, the CDR3 is TGCAGTGCTGGAAGAGGGGGGACAGGGCATCAGCCCCAGCATTTT.